This T cell receptor (beta chain) was captured by sequencing in a study of blood T cell repertoires in COVID-19. Study-wide context: Collection of acute and convalescent COVID-19 samples took place in the United States, Italy and Spain. Nucleic acid was either cDNA or gDNA, and it came from T cells, B-cell-depleted T cells, or PBMCs.

V dropped 6 bases and J dropped 7; count of bases not matched to a gene: 8. This CDR3 is 15 amino acids long. The germline CDR1 and CDR2 sequences are SEHNR and FQNEAQ (reference sequence). In the original workflow: Amplified reference gene primers provided the basis for estimating nucleated cell counts. The table came from immunoSEQ multiplex PCR; TCRdb's copy has only in-frame clones and leaves some out. V, J and clone size were drawn from that table, and D and trimming were deduced from the DNA. The sample records approximately 140,000 clones, roughly 86% being singletons. This clone was seen once.

Input material: peripheral blood. V and J are TRBV7-9 and TRBJ1-4; TRBD1 aligns across 10 bases. This clonotype was obtained from a human donor in a cohort sampled during active COVID-19. The CDR3 DNA reads as TGTGCCAGCAGTGGAAAAGGGACAGGGGTTGAAAAACTGTTTTTT. This codes for CASSGKGTGVEKLFF.